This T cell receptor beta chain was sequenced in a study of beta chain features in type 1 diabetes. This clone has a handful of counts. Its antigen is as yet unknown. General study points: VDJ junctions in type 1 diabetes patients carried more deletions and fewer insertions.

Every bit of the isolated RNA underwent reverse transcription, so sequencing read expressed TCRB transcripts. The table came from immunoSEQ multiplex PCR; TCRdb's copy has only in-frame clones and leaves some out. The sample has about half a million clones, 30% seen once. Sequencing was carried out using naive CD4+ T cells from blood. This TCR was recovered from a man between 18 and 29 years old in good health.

CDR3 sequence reads: CSASLSYEQFF. The CDR3 nucleotides read TGCAGTGCTAGCCTTTCCTATGAGCAGTTCTTC. The chain employs TRBV20-1 and TRBJ2-1; no definite D call. Germline V gene lookup returns CDR1 DFQATT and CDR2 SNEGSKA (reference sequence). The CDR3 contains 11 residues. V lost 3 bases and J lost 8, with 8 bases in between.